This T cell receptor (beta chain) appears in the sequencing data of a study of CD8+CD57+ T cells in acquired aplastic anemia. Study details: Average CD4+ read depth in healthy donors was about 9.8 million reads.

Regarding the study as a whole: Between patients and controls, CD8+ Simpson's diversity did not vary significantly.

Profiles of TCR beta VDJ and CDR3 were generated from a genomic DNA template. A single record per CDR3 protein comes from TCRdb applying MiXCR to the reads. Of approximately 200,000 distinct CDR3 sequences in the sample, around 50% were seen once. This clonotype was detected ten times or more. Its antigen remains unidentified. Source material: sorted CD4+, CD8+, or CD8+CD57+ T cells (not recorded which) from PBMCs. The sequence came from a human donor in good health, serving as a control.

CDR3 protein: CASSLVPWGSRESEQYF. The CDR3 coding sequence is TGTGCCAGCAGCTTAGTCCCCTGGGGCTCTCGGGAGTCCGAGCAGTACTTC. The chain combines TRBV28 with TRBJ2-7; possibly TRBD2 for D (6 bases). The CDR3 sequence is 17 residues long. The germline gives CDR1 MDHEN, CDR2 SYDVKM. V lost 6 bases to trimming and J lost 6 bases, with 27 bases between them.